Listed below are T cell receptor beta chains from one sample, sequenced in a study of control samples from healthy donors and cancer patients. The protocol was immunoSEQ multiplex PCR, while the TCRdb copy is restricted to in-frame clones and leaves out a portion. The sample carries some 120,000 clones, 80% to 90% recorded once. The sample comprised PBMCs. Receptors were obtained from a woman in her 50s with colorectal cancer. CDR3s include the opening cysteine and the closing phenylalanine or tryptophan. Each record gives: V gene, clone size, CDR3 protein. Size is stated for part of the rows, as once, few or many counts, or as a class when the clone is expanded.

V: TRBV5-6
size: .
CDR3: CASSFSWSGSGTDTQYF

V: TRBV30
size: .
CDR3: CAWTGTSVYNEQFF

V: TRBV2
size: .
CDR3: CASSGPHVGTGELFF

V: TRBV28
size: .
CDR3: CASSLPGHRPNTEAFF

V: TRBV5-1
size: .
CDR3: CASSPRRENEQYF

V: TRBV5-5
size: .
CDR3: CASSFRQMNTEAFF

V: TRBV18
size: .
CDR3: CASSTGGELGYGYTF

V: TRBV13
size: .
CDR3: CASSSRQKGTEAFF

V: TRBV7-3
size: .
CDR3: CASSQGLVGTDTQYF

V: TRBV2
size: once
CDR3: CASSLAGETTGELFF

V: TRBV19
size: few
CDR3: CASTGDIRSGRWNTGELFF

V: TRBV10-3
size: .
CDR3: CAISESGQGYGEQYF

V: TRBV6-5
size: once
CDR3: CASRGVGFPHEQYF

V: TRBV19
size: .
CDR3: CASSRQGYYGYTF

V: TRBV18
size: few
CDR3: CASSPQETQYF

V: TRBV19
size: .
CDR3: CASSWGVQETQYF

V: TRBV6-5
size: .
CDR3: CASKRGTGNTIYF

V: TRBV7-2
size: .
CDR3: CASSQQGARETQYF

V: TRBV5-1
size: .
CDR3: CASSSSQGQGTDTQYF

V: TRBV6-5
size: .
CDR3: CASSYSRAASGYTF

V: TRBV21-1
size: .
CDR3: CASSKGTYEQYF

V: TRBV6-1
size: .
CDR3: CASSSPGQGYGYTF

V: TRBV19
size: .
CDR3: CASSIKPGLAGSRTYNEQFF

V: TRBV7-8
size: .
CDR3: CASSSDGQVPPQHF

V: TRBV5-6
size: once
CDR3: CASSPGGKFTEAFF

V: TRBV4-1
size: few
CDR3: CARKYNEQFF

V: TRBV15
size: .
CDR3: CATTATSSYNEQFF

V: TRBV9
size: .
CDR3: CASSVGPGEDSPLHF

V: TRBV7-8
size: .
CDR3: CASSPLRVETQYF

V: TRBV21-1
size: .
CDR3: CASSTRTTEAFF

V: TRBV2
size: .
CDR3: CASSRTGGPRSGNTIYF

V: TRBV3-1/TRBV3-2
size: .
CDR3: CASRMNTEAFF

V: TRBV11-3
size: .
CDR3: CASSPGGSLEQYF

V: TRBV4-1
size: .
CDR3: CASSLAGTDHYGYTF

V: TRBV3-1/TRBV3-2
size: .
CDR3: CASSRLAGEWNEQFF

V: TRBV11-2
size: .
CDR3: CASSPMTGGSTEAFF

V: TRBV18
size: once
CDR3: CASSPYRGDQETQYF

V: TRBV2
size: .
CDR3: CASRVTREGYGYTF

V: TRBV12-3/TRBV12-4
size: .
CDR3: CASTYRASYGYTF

V: TRBV7-8
size: .
CDR3: CASSLRDRGSTDTQYF

V: TRBV18
size: .
CDR3: CASSPELVQEAFF

V: TRBV7-8
size: .
CDR3: CASSLSRDRSSYEQYF

V: TRBV7-2
size: .
CDR3: CASVPPGGADGYTF